This TCR beta chain was identified during a study of OX40 agonist ivuxolimab in advanced cancers. Overall study: Patients enrolled in dose escalation were diagnosed with hepatocellular carcinoma, melanoma, renal cell or head and neck cancer.

Trimming removed 2 bases at V and 6 bases at J, with 10 bases between. Germline lookup yields CDR1 MNHEY and CDR2 SVGAGI. The CDR3 length is 13 residues. Blood draws occurred at baseline, cycle 4 day 1, and cycle 7 day 1. As regards this clone: No antigen is known for it.

Study-wide findings and caveats: No antigen was identified for the clonally expanded peripheral T cells. On average, a greater number of expanded clones characterised CD8+ T cells relative to CD4+.

Here immunoSEQ multiplex PCR was the method, and the copy in TCRdb shows in-frame clones only, minus some. The table includes about 46,000 clones, 88% detected once. The chain has TRBV6-5 and TRBJ1-2, with D hard to call. The clonotype was recovered from an adult with an advanced solid tumor such as melanoma, head and neck, liver or kidney cancer. The material sequenced was CD4+ or CD8+ T cells sorted from blood, taken in a trial of the OX40 agonist ivuxolimab. CDR3 loop: CASSYTGRDGYTF. Written as DNA, the CDR3 is TGTGCCAGCAGTTACACGGGTAGGGATGGCTACACCTTC.